This T cell receptor (beta chain) was captured in a study of blood T cell repertoires in COVID-19. The overall study: Italy, Spain and the United States were the sources of the convalescent and acute COVID-19 samples. T cells, B-cell-depleted T cells, or PBMCs provided the cDNA or gDNA that served as material.

CDR3 length equals 14 residues. Trimming took 4 bases from V and 13 from J, leaving 17 bases between them. Per the germline V gene, CDR1 is SGHTA and CDR2 is FQGNSA. Sequenced by immunoSEQ multiplex PCR; TCRdb stores in-frame clones only, minus some. Of 140,000 to 150,000 clones listed, approximately 84% are singletons. The V gene is TRBV7-2, the J gene TRBJ1-6; D gene ambiguous. The specimen sequenced was peripheral blood. The origin of this receptor is a human donor in a cohort sampled during active COVID-19. CDR3 region: CASSSQRAGGPLHF. For the CDR3, the DNA is TGTGCCAGCAGCTCGCAAAGAGCAGGAGGGCCCCTCCACTTT.